One and the same sample provided the 31 T cell receptor beta chains below, sequenced in a study of cytomegalovirus exposure and HLA in healthy donors. The PCR made use of 60 Vbeta and 13 Jbeta primers. The assay was immunoSEQ multiplex PCR, and TCRdb's table has in-frame clones only and misses some. The table shows 100,000 to 150,000 clones, with roughly four fifths occurring only once. Sequencing used PBMCs. The origin of the receptors is a man over 45 in good health and CMV-seronegative.

V usage is TRBV29-1 and J usage is TRBJ1-2, with 8 bases aligning to TRBD1. There are 13 residues in the CDR3. The germline V gene encodes CDR1 SQVTM and CDR2 ANQGSEA. With 7 bases clipped from V and 7 bases from J, the junction kept 11 bases outside the gene matches. The CDR3 sequence: CSDGTGGGVGYTF. In DNA, the CDR3 is TGCAGCGATGGGACAGGCGGAGGCGTTGGCTACACCTTC.

The chain couples TRBV10-1 to TRBJ2-5; TRBD1 matches 10 bases. The CDR3 totals 15 residues. CDR1 and CDR2 (germline): WNHNN, SYGVQD (reference sequence). The CDR3 DNA sequence: TGCGCTACCAAGCCGGGACAGGGGTACCAAGAGACCCAGTACTTC. It translates to CATKPGQGYQETQYF.

This chain joins TRBV5-6 and TRBJ2-3, with TRBD1 as a possible D gene (5 bases). The V gene's germline CDR1 is SGHDT and CDR2 YYEEEE. The CDR3 length is 16 residues. The germline V and J ends were trimmed by 1 base and 4 bases, with 16 bases remaining between them. CDR3 sequence: CASSLRRQLVSDTQYF. The CDR3 DNA is TGTGCCAGCAGCTTGAGGAGACAGTTGGTCTCAGATACGCAGTATTTT.

CDR3 sequence: CASSQTGAGNTIYF. The CDR3 coding sequence is TGTGCCAGCAGCCAGACAGGGGCTGGAAACACCATATATTTT. V gene TRBV5-6 combines with J gene TRBJ1-3, with 8 bases aligning to TRBD1. This CDR3 contains 14 residues. J gave up 2 bases and V 4 bases, and 2 bases lay outside the gene matches. Germline CDR1 SGHDT, CDR2 YYEEEE.

The chain has TRBV5-4 and TRBJ2-1; a weak D match, TRBD1 (5 bases). There are 13 residues in the CDR3. V dropped 4 bases and J dropped 3 bases, with 8 bases sitting between them. Germline V CDR1 and CDR2: SGHNT, YYREEE (reference sequence). The CDR3 DNA sequence: TGTGCCAGCAGCCCCAGGGACTACAATGAGCAGTTCTTC. This sequence encodes CASSPRDYNEQFF. The whole variable domain, filled in from reference TRBV5-4 and TRBJ2-1, reads ETGVTQSPTHLIKTRGQQVTLRCSSQSGHNTVSWYQQALGQGPQFIFQYYREEENGRGNFPPRFSGLQFPNYSSELNVNALELDDSALYLCASSPRDYNEQFFGPGTRLTVL.

This clone has just a few counts. This chain links TRBV5-1 with TRBJ2-1, with 7 bases identical to TRBD1. Germline V gene lookup returns CDR1 SGHRS and CDR2 YFSETQ. V gave up 0 bases and J gave up 5 bases; unmatched junction bases: 8. This CDR3 is 16 amino acids long. CDR3 residues: CASSLVATGIDNEQFF. The CDR3 DNA follows: TGCGCCAGCAGCTTGGTTGCGACAGGGATCGACAATGAGCAGTTCTTC.

The rearrangement links TRBV19 to TRBJ1-6; D remains ambiguous. Germline values: CDR1 LNHDA, CDR2 SQIVND (reference sequence). CDR3 length equals 15 residues. Trimming left V 3 bases short and J 8 bases short, with 14 bases between. The CDR3 spells CASSIGQLRHSPLHF. The CDR3 bases are TGTGCCAGTAGTATTGGGCAGCTTCGCCATTCACCCCTCCACTTT.

This clone was counted only a few times. DNA of the CDR3: TGTGCCAGTAGTATAGGACAGTTGTATGGCTACACCTTC. Translating it yields CASSIGQLYGYTF. The chain recombines TRBV19 with TRBJ1-2; a possible D gene is TRBD1 (5 bases). CDR1 and CDR2 from the germline V gene are LNHDA and SQIVND (reference sequence). This CDR3 has 13 residues. The germline V and J ends were trimmed by 1 base and 5 bases, with 8 bases remaining between them. The whole variable domain, filled in from reference TRBV19 and TRBJ1-2, reads DGGITQSPKYLFRKEGQNVTLSCEQNLNHDAMYWYRQDPGQGLRLIYYSQIVNDFQKGDIAEGYSVSREKKESFPLTVTSAQKNPTAFYLCASSIGQLYGYTFGSGTRLTVV.

The gene calls are TRBV5-1 and TRBJ1-2; tentatively, D is TRBD1 (5 bases). This CDR3 has 14 residues. Germline V gene sequence: CDR1 SGHRS, CDR2 YFSETQ. Between the trimmed V and J ends, which lost 0 bases and 4 bases, there was a span of 10 bases. The CDR3 region has the DNA TGCGCCAGCAGCTTGGATCAGGGAAGCTATGGCTACACCTTC. Protein sequence: CASSLDQGSYGYTF.

The chain recombines TRBV29-1 with TRBJ1-1; 9 nucleotides agree with TRBD1. CDR3 length: 13 amino acids. With V trimmed by 8 bases and J by 1 base, 5 bases remained unmatched. CDR1 is SQVTM, CDR2 ANQGSEA, per germline. In nucleotides, the CDR3 is TGCAGCTTTTCGACAGGGGGGAACACTGAAGCTTTCTTT. It specifies CSFSTGGNTEAFF.

This clone has only one observation. V is TRBV19 and J is TRBJ2-7; possible D gene TRBD1, 5 bases. The ends were cut back, 9 bases at V and 5 bases at J, with 14 bases in the middle. Germline CDR1 reads LNHDA; CDR2 reads SQIVND (reference sequence). The CDR3 spans 12 residues. The CDR3 loop is CASADQGNEQYF. Here the CDR3 DNA reads TGTGCCAGCGCAGACCAGGGAAACGAGCAGTACTTC.

The CDR3 sequence is CASSQVPGQGETQYF. The CDR3 coding sequence is TGTGCCAGCTCACAAGTCCCGGGACAGGGAGAGACCCAGTACTTC. V usage is TRBV18 and J usage is TRBJ2-5; 9 positions agree with TRBD1. Trimming at V came to 4 bases and at J to 4 bases, leaving 7 bases not matched to a gene. This CDR3 spans 15 amino acids. Germline V gene data show CDR1 as KGHSH and CDR2 as LQKENI. Drawing the rest from reference TRBV18 and TRBJ2-5, the complete variable domain is NAGVMQNPRHLVRRRGQEARLRCSPMKGHSHVYWYRQLPEEGLKFMVYLQKENIIDESGMPKERFSAEFPKEGPSILRIQQVVRGDSAAYFCASSQVPGQGETQYFGPGTRLLVL.

The table lists this clone with a count of one. The chain combines TRBV15 with TRBJ2-1, with D possibly matching TRBD2 (5 bases). Trimming cost V 0 bases and J 7 bases, with 10 bases left between them. CDR1 is LNHNV and CDR2 is YYDKDF in the germline V gene (reference sequence). The CDR3 is 14 residues long. The CDR3 region has the DNA TGTGCCACCAGCAGAGATAATCCGGGGAATGAGCAGTTCTTC. This codes for CATSRDNPGNEQFF.

The rearrangement uses TRBV6-5 and TRBJ2-7; 7 bases fit TRBD2. This CDR3 spans 12 amino acids. Germline V gene sequence: CDR1 MNHEY, CDR2 SVGAGI. V lost 8 bases to trimming and J lost 4 bases; unmatched junction nucleotides: 5. As DNA, the CDR3 is TGTGCCAGCGGGAGCGGGGTTTACGAGCAGTACTTC. Translation gives CASGSGVYEQYF.

The chain uses TRBV9 and TRBJ2-7; D is perhaps TRBD1 (5 bases). CDR1 is SGDLS, CDR2 YYNGEE, per germline. The CDR3 is 14 amino acids. Trimming took 0 bases from V and 0 from J, leaving 7 bases between them. CDR3 nucleotides: TGTGCCAGCAGCGTAGCAGGGTACTCCTACGAGCAGTACTTC. Translated: CASSVAGYSYEQYF.

V usage is TRBV18 and J usage is TRBJ2-1; TRBD2 agrees at 9 bases. Germline lookup yields CDR1 KGHSH and CDR2 LQKENI. V dropped 3 bases and J dropped 1; count of bases not matched to a gene: 4. This CDR3 comprises 16 residues. The CDR3 reads CASSPPSGASYNEQFF. The CDR3 coding sequence is TGTGCCAGCTCACCGCCTAGCGGGGCGTCCTACAATGAGCAGTTCTTC. Full variable domain (outside the CDR3, taken from reference TRBV18 and TRBJ2-1): NAGVMQNPRHLVRRRGQEARLRCSPMKGHSHVYWYRQLPEEGLKFMVYLQKENIIDESGMPKERFSAEFPKEGPSILRIQQVVRGDSAAYFCASSPPSGASYNEQFFGPGTRLTVL.

The rearrangement uses TRBV5-6 and TRBJ2-3; TRBD1 matches at 10 bases. The CDR3 is made up of 16 amino acids. Per the germline V gene, CDR1 is SGHDT and CDR2 is YYEEEE. The ends lost 4 bases at V and 6 bases at J; junction bases unmatched: 11. DNA for the CDR3: TGTGCCAGCAGCACTTTGGGACAGGGGCGTATGGATACGCAGTATTTT. Translation: CASSTLGQGRMDTQYF.

The chain links TRBV28 to TRBJ1-4; possible D gene TRBD1, 5 bases. Germline lookup yields CDR1 MDHEN and CDR2 SYDVKM. V was shortened by 10 bases and J by 4 bases, with 13 bases between the two germline ends. This CDR3 contains 13 residues. DNA for the CDR3: TGTGCCACATGGGGCCGCGTTAATGAAAAACTGTTTTTT. Encoded protein: CATWGRVNEKLFF.

The chain combines TRBV29-1 with TRBJ2-5, with TRBD2 identical over 8 bases. V was clipped by 3 bases and J by 5 bases; unmatched bases: 5. The CDR3 has 13 residues. Germline V gene sequence: CDR1 SQVTM, CDR2 ANQGSEA. In nucleotides, the CDR3 is TGCAGCGTTGACACTAGCGGCCGGGAGACCCAGTACTTC. Its translation: CSVDTSGRETQYF.

The chain combines TRBV30 with TRBJ2-1; no definite D call. Deletions cut 2 bases from V and 1 base from J, with 15 bases between. Germline loops: CDR1 GTSNPN, CDR2 SVGIG (reference sequence). This CDR3 spans 16 amino acids. The CDR3 bases are TGTGCCTGGAGTCCTCCCGAGGCGTGGTCCTACAATGAGCAGTTCTTC. This encodes CAWSPPEAWSYNEQFF.

The chain is built from TRBV9 and TRBJ2-1, with TRBD2 as a possible D gene (5 bases). Trimming removed 0 bases from V and 8 bases from J, with 12 bases in between. The CDR3 extends over 14 amino acids. CDR1 is SGDLS, CDR2 YYNGEE, per germline. The CDR3 spells CASSVGRVPDEQFF. For the CDR3, the DNA is TGTGCCAGCAGCGTAGGGCGGGTTCCGGATGAGCAGTTCTTC.

The CDR3, as DNA: TGCGCCAGCAGCCAAGGGGAGGGTAGGTACGAGCAGTACTTC. Its translation is CASSQGEGRYEQYF. V and J are TRBV4-1 and TRBJ2-7; TRBD2 matches 7 bases. The germline V gene encodes CDR1 MGHRA and CDR2 YSYEKL. V was pared by 1 base and J by 4 bases, with 4 bases of the junction left unmatched. This CDR3 spans 14 amino acids.

V usage is TRBV4-1 and J usage is TRBJ2-5, with D maybe TRBD1 (7 bases). V was cut by 2 bases and J by 5 bases, with 27 bases left in between. From germline, CDR1 is MGHRA and CDR2 YSYEKL. This CDR3 has 19 residues. Here the CDR3 DNA reads TGCGCCAGCAGCCAACACGCCGGGACAGCCGACCCAGCGGGCGAGACCCAGTACTTC. It specifies CASSQHAGTADPAGETQYF.

The rearrangement uses TRBV4-3 and TRBJ2-2, with D possibly being TRBD1 (6 bases). The V and J ends lost 5 bases and 1 base respectively, with 11 bases between them. CDR3 length equals 15 residues. The germline CDR1 and CDR2 sequences are LGHNA and YSLEER. The CDR3 DNA reads TGCGCCAGCAGCGGAACAGGGCTGAACACCGGGGAGCTGTTTTTT. Translated: CASSGTGLNTGELFF.

The V and J genes are TRBV18 and TRBJ2-3; 8 positions match TRBD2. V was pared by 8 bases and J by 1 base, with 14 bases of the junction left unmatched. Germline-derived CDR1 and CDR2 are KGHSH and LQKENI. This CDR3 spans 17 amino acids. CDR3 sequence (DNA): TGTGCCAGCCTACCTACCGCGGGGGGCCGTGGCACAGATACGCAGTATTTT. Translating it yields CASLPTAGGRGTDTQYF.

The rearrangement uses TRBV6-1 and TRBJ2-7, with 8 positions matching TRBD2. The CDR3 loop spans 14 amino acids. V gave up 1 base and J gave up 3 bases; unmatched junction bases: 2. The germline V gene has CDR1 MNHNS and CDR2 SASEGT. CDR3 nucleotides: TGTGCCAGCAGTGAAGGGGGACTAGGCTACGAGCAGTACGTC. Its protein product is CASSEGGLGYEQYV.

The rearrangement links TRBV11-1 to TRBJ2-1; TRBD2 agrees at 9 bases. The germline gives CDR1 SGHAT, CDR2 FQDESV (reference sequence). The CDR3 runs 14 residues. V shed 3 bases and J 10 bases; nucleotides not matched to a gene: 7. The CDR3 loop is CASSFSGGNSEQFF. The CDR3 DNA is TGTGCCAGCAGCTTTAGCGGGGGAAATTCGGAGCAGTTCTTC.

The V gene is TRBV15, the J gene TRBJ2-1, with D possibly being TRBD2 (5 bases). Germline V gives CDR1 LNHNV, CDR2 YYDKDF (reference sequence). The ends were cut back, 5 bases at V and 9 bases at J, with 14 bases in the middle. The CDR3 is 13 residues long. CDR3 sequence reads: CATSDRLSAEQFF. The CDR3 DNA reads TGTGCCACCAGCGATAGACTATCCGCTGAGCAGTTCTTC. Full variable domain (missing parts from reference TRBV15 and TRBJ2-1): DAMVIQNPRYQVTQFGKPVTLSCSQTLNHNVMYWYQQKSSQAPKLLFHYYDKDFNNEADTPDNFQSRRPNTSFCFLDIRSPGLGDTAMYLCATSDRLSAEQFFGPGTRLTVL.

This clone has a single count. V is TRBV5-1 and J is TRBJ2-3; the match to TRBD2 covers 8 bases. Germline V gene data show CDR1 as SGHRS and CDR2 as YFSETQ. V lost 0 bases and J lost 3; bases outside the gene matches: 6. The CDR3 is 16 residues long. The CDR3 spells CASSLARGGRTDTQYF. For the CDR3, the DNA is TGCGCCAGCAGCTTGGCCCGGGGGGGGCGGACAGATACGCAGTATTTT.

The V gene is TRBV19, the J gene TRBJ2-7; D unclear. Germline CDR1 LNHDA, CDR2 SQIVND (reference sequence). There are 14 residues in the CDR3. V was cut by 4 bases and J by 2 bases, with 12 bases left in between. This chain's CDR3 is CASSTRYGAYEQYF. CDR3 DNA sequence: TGTGCCAGTAGTACTAGATATGGTGCCTACGAGCAGTACTTC.

The chain joins TRBV19 to TRBJ2-2; a weak D match, TRBD2 (6 bases). This CDR3 is built from 15 residues. Trimming cost V 6 bases and J 2 bases, with 13 bases left between them. Germline V gene sequence: CDR1 LNHDA, CDR2 SQIVND (reference sequence). The DNA for the CDR3 is TGTGCCAGTAGAAGGGACTCAAAAAACACCGGGGAGCTGTTTTTT. It translates to CASRRDSKNTGELFF.